This T cell receptor (beta chain) was identified in a study of cytomegalovirus exposure and HLA in healthy donors. Study information: Unique TCRs from HLA-typed donors, around 93 million of them, were held in an early data release. General study points: An assumption of roughly uniform sequencing depth across donors underlay the presence/absence analyses. CMV antigen specificity of three CMV-associated chains was confirmed in vitro. Sequencing had likely introduced a cluster of highly shared sequence variants as an artifact.

Amplification used 60 Vbeta primers and 13 Jbeta primers. Profiling relied on immunoSEQ multiplex PCR, and the TCRdb table lists in-frame clones only, not all of them. This sample has 100,000 to 150,000 clones, with over 70% found just once. Of note for this clone: Its cognate antigen is unknown.

From germline, CDR1 is MNHNY and CDR2 SVGAGI (reference sequence). The CDR3 runs 14 residues. Trimming cost V 4 bases and J 6 bases; bases outside gene matches: 3. This receptor was taken from a man aged 18 to 29 in good health and CMV-seropositive. V usage is TRBV6-6 and J usage is TRBJ2-7, with 13 nucleotides matching TRBD2. Sequenced sample: PBMCs. CDR3 in amino acids: CASSLGLAGSEQYF. CDR3 coding DNA: TGTGCCAGCAGTTTGGGACTAGCGGGAAGCGAGCAGTACTTC.